Each of the 20 T cell receptor beta chains below was sequenced from the same sample in a study of blood T cell repertoires in COVID-19. This table comes from immunoSEQ multiplex PCR, and its TCRdb copy is limited to in-frame clones, with some not included. The data show approximately 140,000 clones, with roughly 88% seen just once and 1.5% to 1.7% held by the top ten. Sample: peripheral blood. The receptors derive from an older woman with acute or convalescent COVID-19.

The chain recombines TRBV5-1 with TRBJ1-1, with 8 positions matching TRBD1. J gave up 2 bases and V 4 bases, and 4 bases lay outside the gene matches. Germline V gene sequence: CDR1 SGHRS, CDR2 YFSETQ. The CDR3 extends over 14 amino acids. The CDR3 DNA follows: TGCGCCAGCAGCCCTGGACAGGGTAACACTGAAGCTTTCTTT. This encodes CASSPGQGNTEAFF.

The chain carries TRBV28 and TRBJ2-7; tentative D call: TRBD1 (5 bases). This CDR3 is built from 16 residues. Germline lookup yields CDR1 MDHEN and CDR2 SYDVKM. V lost 7 bases and J 0 bases, leaving 19 bases between the germline ends. CDR3 sequence reads: CASTLGAVPSSYEQYF. The CDR3 bases are TGTGCCAGCACCCTAGGGGCGGTTCCTAGCTCCTACGAGCAGTACTTC.

V usage is TRBV12-5 and J usage is TRBJ2-1; 9 positions match TRBD2. Trimming removed 1 base from V and 8 bases from J; junction bases left unmatched: 6. The CDR3 totals 15 residues. Germline V gene sequence: CDR1 LGHNT, CDR2 FRNRAP. CDR3 sequence (DNA): TGTGCTAGTGGTTTGGGACTAGCGGCGCGGGATGAGCAGTTCTTC. This encodes CASGLGLAARDEQFF.

In DNA, the CDR3 is TGTGCCAGCAGCTTGGCCGGGGGACAGAACAATCAGCCCCAGCATTTT. It specifies CASSLAGGQNNQPQHF. The rearrangement joins TRBV5-4 to TRBJ1-5; TRBD1 matches 7 bases. CDR3 length: 16 residues. V shed 0 bases and J 3 bases; nucleotides not matched to a gene: 6. The V gene's germline CDR1 is SGHNT and CDR2 YYREEE (reference sequence).

The V call is TRBV4-2, the J call TRBJ2-1; TRBD2 agrees at 11 bases. The junction had 3 bases not matched to a gene; V was cut back by 1 base and J by 4 bases. The CDR3 consists of 16 residues. Looked up from germline, CDR1 is LGHNA and CDR2 is YNFKEQ. Written as DNA, the CDR3 is TGTGCCAGCAGCCAAGGGACTAGCGGGTTTTACAATGAGCAGTTCTTC. Its protein is CASSQGTSGFYNEQFF.

The chain employs TRBV28 and TRBJ1-5, with D uncertain. V was pared by 4 bases and J by 2 bases, with 9 bases between. The CDR3 spans 14 residues. In germline, CDR1 is MDHEN, CDR2 SYDVKM. The CDR3 sequence: CASSSNNGNQPQHF. The CDR3 DNA sequence: TGTGCCAGCAGTTCCAACAACGGCAATCAGCCCCAGCATTTT.

The chain has TRBV6-1 and TRBJ1-1; D uncertain. The CDR3 loop spans 15 amino acids. Trimming took off 1 base at V and 1 base at J, with 10 bases between the two ends. Germline V CDR1 and CDR2: MNHNS, SASEGT. The CDR3: CASSEVVEGNTEAFF. CDR3 DNA sequence: TGTGCCAGCAGTGAAGTCGTTGAGGGGAACACTGAAGCTTTCTTT.

This chain joins TRBV9 and TRBJ2-2; 9 bases fit TRBD2. The CDR3 loop spans 18 amino acids. The germline CDR1 and CDR2 sequences are SGDLS and YYNGEE. Trimming removed 5 bases from V and 0 bases from J; junction bases left unmatched: 11. The CDR3 DNA reads TGTGCCAGCAGGCGTGACCTAGCGGGGCCATCGAACACCGGGGAGCTGTTTTTT. Protein product: CASRRDLAGPSNTGELFF.

This chain uses TRBV13 with TRBJ1-1; D perhaps matches TRBD1 (5 bases). Germline CDR1 and CDR2: PRHDT and FYEKMQ (reference sequence). The CDR3 consists of 15 residues. Trimming removed 5 bases from V and 0 bases from J, with 13 bases in between. The CDR3 region is CASSPLGQLNTEAFF. CDR3 nucleotides: TGTGCCAGCAGCCCTCTGGGGCAGTTGAACACTGAAGCTTTCTTT.

The V and J genes are TRBV5-1 and TRBJ2-3; TRBD1 matches 9 bases. This CDR3 is 15 amino acids long. With 5 bases clipped from V and 6 bases from J, the junction kept 10 bases outside the gene matches. Germline CDR1 reads SGHRS; CDR2 reads YFSETQ. The CDR3 protein is CASSTTGGGFDTQYF. In nucleotides, the CDR3 is TGCGCCAGCAGTACCACAGGGGGCGGTTTTGATACGCAGTATTTT.

This chain links TRBV10-3 with TRBJ2-7; 8 bases match TRBD1. The germline CDR1 and CDR2 sequences are ENHRY and SYGVKD. The J segment lost 3 bases and the V segment lost 6 bases, leaving 7 bases of the junction unmatched. The CDR3 consists of 14 residues. The CDR3 nucleotides read TGTGCCATCAGCAGACAGGGGTCTTTCTACGAGCAGTACTTC. It encodes CAISRQGSFYEQYF.

V gene TRBV30 combines with J gene TRBJ1-5, with a tentative D call TRBD1 (5 bases). The CDR3 has 15 amino acids. Germline-derived CDR1 and CDR2 are GTSNPN and SVGIG (reference sequence). Trimming shortened V by 3 bases and J by 1 base, and 13 bases separated the two germline ends. CDR3 in amino acids: CAWRQGAGSNQPQHF. As DNA, the CDR3 is TGTGCCTGGAGGCAGGGCGCCGGGAGCAATCAGCCCCAGCATTTT.

This clone appeared once. The CDR3 coding sequence is TGCGCCAGCAGCTGGGGACAGGGGCAAGAGACCCAGTACTTC. The encoded protein is CASSWGQGQETQYF. This chain connects TRBV5-1 to TRBJ2-5, with 10 bases fitting TRBD1. The germline gives CDR1 SGHRS, CDR2 YFSETQ. The CDR3 contains 14 residues. Trimming at V came to 3 bases and at J to 2 bases, leaving 1 base not matched to a gene.

Only a few counts were recorded for this clone. V usage is TRBV7-3 and J usage is TRBJ2-2, with TRBD1 identical over 9 bases. V trimming: 4 bases; J trimming: 10 bases; junction bases outside the gene matches: 4. This CDR3 comprises 13 residues. Germline lookup yields CDR1 SGHTA and CDR2 FQGTGA. CDR3 in amino acids: CASSSDRGQELFF. The CDR3 nucleotides read TGTGCCAGCAGCTCGGACAGGGGACAGGAGCTGTTTTTT.

This clone is a singleton in its sample. The chain couples TRBV5-8 to TRBJ1-5; D not resolved. Trimming removed 0 bases from V and 5 bases from J, with 15 bases in between. The CDR3 spans 16 residues. From germline, CDR1 is SGHTS and CDR2 YDEGEE. CDR3 sequence: CASSLGYQRLHQPQHF. The CDR3 DNA sequence: TGTGCCAGCAGCTTGGGATACCAACGGTTACATCAGCCCCAGCATTTT.

This clone was found once. The chain combines TRBV19 with TRBJ2-1; TRBD1 is a possible D gene (5 bases). V shed 6 bases and J shed 3 bases, with 12 bases lying between them. The CDR3 is 14 amino acids. In germline, CDR1 is LNHDA, CDR2 SQIVND (reference sequence). CDR3 sequence: CASSDRSFYNEQFF. DNA for the CDR3: TGTGCCAGTAGCGACAGATCATTCTACAATGAGCAGTTCTTC.

This clone showed up just a few times. J is TRBJ1-2 and V is TRBV5-1, with 8 bases matching TRBD1. Losses at the gene ends were 2 bases for V and 7 bases for J; bases not matched to a gene: 7. Germline lookup yields CDR1 SGHRS and CDR2 YFSETQ. The CDR3 consists of 14 residues. This chain's CDR3 is CASSLPGGDGGYTF. The CDR3 nucleotides read TGCGCCAGCAGCTTACCAGGGGGCGATGGTGGCTACACCTTC.

V gene TRBV28 combines with J gene TRBJ1-6, with D possibly TRBD1 on 6 matching bases. This CDR3 has 14 amino acids. Trimming removed 3 bases from V and 9 bases from J, with 12 bases in between. Germline CDR1 reads MDHEN; CDR2 reads SYDVKM. CDR3 bases: TGTGCCAGCAGTTTGCAACAGGGTGGTTCACCCCTCCACTTT. Translation: CASSLQQGGSPLHF.

The V call is TRBV6-5, the J call TRBJ2-7, with 9 bases lining up with TRBD1. Per the germline V gene, CDR1 is MNHEY and CDR2 is SVGAGI. The CDR3 totals 15 residues. Trimming removed 6 bases from V and 4 bases from J; junction bases left unmatched: 10. The CDR3 DNA sequence: TGTGCCAGCAGGCCAGGACAGGGGAATAGGTACGAGCAGTACTTC. Translated: CASRPGQGNRYEQYF.

The gene calls are TRBV5-1 and TRBJ2-1; D gene uncertain. The V and J ends lost 0 bases and 8 bases respectively, with 6 bases between them. CDR3 length: 12 amino acids. The V gene's germline CDR1 is SGHRS and CDR2 YFSETQ. CDR3 bases: TGCGCCAGCAGCTTGGGTGGCTATGAGCAGTTCTTC. This encodes CASSLGGYEQFF.